The 28 T cell receptor beta chains below were found in one sample sequenced in a study of Graves' ophthalmopathy and Graves' hyperthyroidism (dated by TCRdb to between 2018 and 2020). Sequencing was performed on an Illumina HiSeq 2000. TCR beta CDR3 regions were amplified from RNA transcripts for repertoire sequencing. The first round was an RT-PCR using HTBI primers with the Qiagen OneStep RT-PCR kit, and this first round was followed by a second-round multiplex PCR, then size selection and purification. Clones were called with MiXCR by TCRdb after fastp trimmed the public reads at Q25, and only in-frame beta chains were retained. CDR3 protein sequences are deduplicated, and each keeps its most common genes and DNA. The sample table contains roughly 400,000 distinct CDR3 sequences; only one count was recorded for around 18% of them. 1.6% of the sample is held by the ten biggest clonotypes. The specimen was peripheral blood. The receptors were sampled from a woman under 30 with Graves' ophthalmopathy. Donor details come from another sample of the same person, matched by shared clones.

V and J are TRBV10-3 and TRBJ2-6; TRBD1 agrees at 8 bases. This CDR3 contains 17 residues. Germline V gene data show CDR1 as ENHRY and CDR2 as SYGVKD. Trimming took 6 bases from V and 4 from J; bases not matched to a gene: 11. The CDR3 reads CAIRKDRASGGANVLTF. The CDR3 DNA follows: TGTGCCATCAGGAAGGACAGGGCGTCGGGAGGGGCCAACGTCCTGACTTTC.

The chain recombines TRBV18 with TRBJ2-5, with 10 nucleotides matching TRBD2. Germline V CDR1 and CDR2: KGHSH, LQKENI. The CDR3 loop spans 17 amino acids. V lost 1 base and J lost 5; bases outside the gene matches: 10. CDR3 loop: CASSPLAAGGPSETQYF. In DNA form, the CDR3 reads TGTGCCAGCTCACCACTCGCAGCGGGAGGGCCGAGTGAGACCCAGTACTTC.

This clonotype was seen repeatedly, ten times or more. V usage is TRBV12-3 or TRBV12-4 and J usage is TRBJ2-7, with a tentative D call TRBD2 (5 bases). This CDR3 has 14 amino acids. V shed 2 bases and J shed 1 base, with 9 bases lying between them. This CDR3 is CASSLRLASYEQYF. CDR3 in DNA: TGTGCCAGCAGTTTACGGCTAGCTTCCTACGAGCAGTACTTC.

This clonotype was observed at least ten times. The rearrangement joins TRBV27 to TRBJ1-5; D is ambiguous. V lost 6 bases to trimming and J lost 2 bases, with 5 bases between them. The CDR3 extends over 12 amino acids. Germline CDR1 reads MNHEY; CDR2 reads SMNVEV (reference sequence). In nucleotides, the CDR3 is TGTGCCAGCAGGGTTGGCAATCAGCCCCAGCATTTT. This gives the protein CASRVGNQPQHF.

V is TRBV7-8 and J is TRBJ2-4; tentatively, D is TRBD1 (5 bases). With 1 base removed from V and 3 bases from J, the gap between germline ends came to 16 bases. CDR3 length: 17 residues. From germline, CDR1 is SGHVS and CDR2 FQNEAQ. This CDR3 is CASSLDGLGQDKNIQYF. CDR3 in DNA: TGTGCCAGCAGCTTAGATGGGTTGGGGCAGGACAAAAACATTCAGTACTTC. The full variable domain, in which reference TRBV7-8 and TRBJ2-4 provide the parts outside the CDR3, is GAGVSQSPRYKVAKRGQDVALRCDPISGHVSLFWYQQALGQGPEFLTYFQNEAQLDKSGLPSDRFFAERPEGSVSTLKIQRTQQEDSAVYLCASSLDGLGQDKNIQYFGAGTRLSVL.

V usage is TRBV13 and J usage is TRBJ1-1; 8 bases match TRBD1. V lost 5 bases and J lost 0; bases outside the gene matches: 11. The CDR3 is made up of 17 amino acids. Per the germline V gene, CDR1 is PRHDT and CDR2 is FYEKMQ (reference sequence). The CDR3 sequence: CASSADRGSYMNTEAFF. The CDR3 DNA reads TGTGCCAGCAGCGCTGACAGGGGCTCATACATGAACACTGAAGCTTTCTTT.

The table lists this clonotype with many counts. The gene calls are TRBV19 and TRBJ1-1; tentative D call: TRBD1 (5 bases). The CDR3 extends over 14 amino acids. V was trimmed by 7 bases and J by 12 bases, leaving 24 bases between them. CDR1 is LNHDA, CDR2 SQIVND, per germline (reference sequence). The CDR3 reads CASIGGGVRRPSFF. For the CDR3, the DNA is TGTGCCAGTATCGGTGGGGGTGTCCGGAGGCCCTCTTTCTTT.

This chain uses TRBV12-3 or TRBV12-4 with TRBJ1-5; D is perhaps TRBD1 (6 bases). V lost 3 bases to trimming and J lost 0 bases, with 18 bases between them. The CDR3 extends over 18 amino acids. The CDR3 reads CASSFILEGHFSNQPQHF. CDR3 in DNA: TGTGCCAGCAGTTTTATCCTTGAGGGACACTTTAGCAATCAGCCCCAGCATTTT.

This clonotype was counted many times. V usage is TRBV7-2 and J usage is TRBJ2-7; no clear D. The germline gives CDR1 SGHTA, CDR2 FQGNSA. This CDR3 has 13 residues. Trimming removed 1 base at V and 3 bases at J, with 7 bases between. The CDR3 sequence: CASSLGGFYEQYF. As DNA, the CDR3 is TGTGCCAGCAGCTTAGGGGGATTCTACGAGCAGTACTTC.

This clonotype was seen at least ten times. The J gene is TRBJ2-2, the V gene TRBV5-5, with TRBD1 matching over 7 bases. V lost 0 bases and J lost 4; bases outside the gene matches: 6. Germline-derived CDR1 and CDR2 are SGHKS and YYEKEE (reference sequence). The CDR3 loop spans 16 amino acids. This chain's CDR3 is CASSLGGGPVTGELFF. DNA for the CDR3: TGTGCCAGCAGCTTGGGAGGGGGCCCTGTCACCGGGGAGCTGTTTTTT.

The V and J genes are TRBV12-3 or TRBV12-4 and TRBJ1-1; no clear D gene. V was pared by 7 bases and J by 5 bases, with 8 bases between. The CDR3 is 11 amino acids. This chain's CDR3 is CASIRRTEAFF. The CDR3 coding sequence is TGTGCCAGCATCAGGAGGACTGAAGCTTTCTTT.

This clonotype was counted ten times or more. This rearrangement joins TRBV18 to TRBJ1-1; weak D call: TRBD1 (5 bases). The CDR3 sequence is 14 residues long. The V end lost 3 bases, the J end lost 3 bases, and 11 bases lay between the germline ends. Germline CDR1 reads KGHSH; CDR2 reads LQKENI. This chain's CDR3 is CASSPDSLYTEAFF. The CDR3 bases are TGTGCCAGCTCACCCGACAGTCTTTACACTGAAGCTTTCTTT.

This clonotype was observed at least ten times. The chain employs TRBV20-1 and TRBJ1-1; D gene unclear. Germline V CDR1 and CDR2: DFQATT, SNEGSKA (reference sequence). This CDR3 region has 13 residues. The V gene lost 1 base and the J gene lost 3 bases, with 9 bases spanning the gap. CDR3 residues: CSARGRGYTEAFF. CDR3 nucleotides: TGCAGTGCTAGAGGGAGAGGGTACACTGAAGCTTTCTTT.

This clonotype was seen at least ten times. The gene calls are TRBV30 and TRBJ2-5, with D maybe TRBD2 (7 bases). Trimming cost V 4 bases and J 6 bases, with 24 bases left between them. The CDR3 is made up of 16 amino acids. CDR1 GTSNPN and CDR2 SVGIG come from the germline V gene (reference sequence). The CDR3 spells CAWIRAGAVSSKTQYF. CDR3 in DNA: TGTGCCTGGATCAGGGCGGGGGCGGTCTCCTCGAAGACCCAGTACTTC. Using reference TRBV30 and TRBJ2-5 for the parts outside the CDR3, the full variable domain is SQTIHQWPATLVQPVGSPLSLECTVEGTSNPNLYWYRQAAGRGLQLLFYSVGIGQISSEVPQNLSASRPQDRQFILSSKKLLLSDSGFYLCAWIRAGAVSSKTQYFGPGTRLLVL.

This clonotype has at least ten counts. The chain carries TRBV7-8 and TRBJ2-7; D unresolved. The CDR3 covers 14 residues. Germline CDR1 is SGHVS and CDR2 is FQNEAQ. Trimming left V 5 bases short and J 0 bases short, with 11 bases between. The CDR3 DNA follows: TGTGCCAGCAGCCCTCAGGTGAACTCCTACGAGCAGTACTTC. The encoded protein is CASSPQVNSYEQYF.

This clonotype was picked up many times. The chain uses TRBV12-3 or TRBV12-4 and TRBJ1-5; 7 nucleotides match TRBD1. The J segment lost 3 bases and the V segment lost 3 bases, leaving 8 bases of the junction unmatched. The CDR3 extends over 16 amino acids. As DNA, the CDR3 is TGTGCCAGCAGTTTCGGAGCACAGGGGATCAATCAGCCCCAGCATTTT. Translation: CASSFGAQGINQPQHF.

Concerning this clonotype: This may be a read error: a much more frequent sequence differs by one nucleotide. V gene TRBV3-1 combines with J gene TRBJ2-4; 10 bases fit TRBD1. In germline, CDR1 is LGHDT, CDR2 YNNKEL (reference sequence). The CDR3 extends over 16 amino acids. The V and J ends lost 4 bases and 2 bases, in that order; junction bases with no gene match: 5. The CDR3 coding sequence is TGTGCCAGCAGCCCGAGGACAGGGGGTTCCAAAAACATTCAGTACTTC. Its translation is CASSPRTGGSKNIQYF.

This clonotype was counted many times. This chain joins TRBV13 and TRBJ2-7; the match to TRBD2 covers 10 bases. CDR1 is PRHDT, CDR2 FYEKMQ, per germline (reference sequence). This CDR3 is built from 17 residues. The ends lost 4 bases at V and 0 bases at J; junction bases unmatched: 9. Here the CDR3 DNA reads TGTGCCAGCAGCTCACGCGGGACTAGCGTTTACTCCTACGAGCAGTACTTC. This gives the protein CASSSRGTSVYSYEQYF. The entire variable domain, with the rest obtained from reference TRBV13 and TRBJ2-7, is as follows: AAGVIQSPRHLIKEKRETATLKCYPIPRHDTVYWYQQGPGQDPQFLISFYEKMQSDKGSIPDRFSAQQFSDYHSELNMSSLELGDSALYFCASSSRGTSVYSYEQYFGPGTRLTVT.

The gene calls are TRBV19 and TRBJ1-2; D remains ambiguous. Trimming shortened V by 2 bases and J by 7 bases, and 14 bases separated the two germline ends. The CDR3 runs to 14 residues. Germline V gives CDR1 LNHDA, CDR2 SQIVND (reference sequence). CDR3 loop: CASSISADLIGYTF. The CDR3 nucleotides are TGTGCCAGTAGTATATCGGCCGATCTAATTGGCTACACCTTC.

In its sample, this clonotype was seen many times. The rearrangement links TRBV11-2 to TRBJ2-2; perhaps TRBD2 as D (5 bases). Germline V lookup: CDR1 SGHAT, CDR2 FQNNGV. V was clipped by 2 bases and J by 5 bases, with 15 bases between them. The CDR3 has 16 amino acids. The CDR3 sequence is CASSLYPGTMTGELFF. For the CDR3, the DNA is TGTGCCAGCAGCTTATACCCGGGAACAATGACCGGGGAGCTGTTTTTT.

This clonotype was observed at least ten times. The V and J genes are TRBV20-1 and TRBJ1-2, with TRBD1 matching over 7 bases. CDR3 length: 14 amino acids. V dropped 6 bases and J dropped 4; count of bases not matched to a gene: 11. Germline V gene sequence: CDR1 DFQATT, CDR2 SNEGSKA (reference sequence). CDR3 in amino acids: CSAPTGTEVYGYTF. CDR3 coding DNA: TGCAGTGCACCAACCGGGACAGAGGTCTATGGCTACACCTTC.

This clonotype has ten or more counts. This chain uses TRBV6-5 with TRBJ1-1, with D tentatively TRBD1 (5 bases). Germline V gene data show CDR1 as MNHEY and CDR2 as SVGAGI. The CDR3 is made up of 14 amino acids. Trimming left V 2 bases short and J 3 bases short, with 10 bases between. DNA of the CDR3: TGTGCCAGCAGTTACGGGGACGGATACACTGAAGCTTTCTTT. Translated: CASSYGDGYTEAFF.

This clonotype occurred many times. The chain employs TRBV12-3 or TRBV12-4 and TRBJ2-5; a weak D match, TRBD2 (6 bases). This CDR3 has 15 residues. V lost 3 bases and J 1 base, leaving 12 bases between the germline ends. The CDR3 coding sequence is TGTGCCAGCAGTTTTGGAGGGTTCGGCCAAGAGACCCAGTACTTC. As protein: CASSFGGFGQETQYF.

In this sample, this clonotype turned up many times. The rearrangement uses TRBV6-2 or TRBV6-3 and TRBJ1-2, with TRBD1 as a possible D gene (5 bases). The V end lost 2 bases, the J end lost 5 bases, and 9 bases lay between the germline ends. The CDR3 runs to 13 residues. The germline V gene encodes CDR1 MNHEY and CDR2 SVGEGT. CDR3 sequence: CASSYGAGYGYTF. Written as DNA, the CDR3 is TGTGCCAGCAGTTACGGGGCAGGGTATGGCTACACCTTC.

This clonotype was seen many times. The chain recombines TRBV24-1 with TRBJ2-2; D possibly corresponds to TRBD1 (6 bases). Between the trimmed V and J ends, which lost 12 bases and 3 bases, there was a span of 22 bases. CDR1 is KGHDR, CDR2 SFDVKD, per germline. This CDR3 has 16 residues. The CDR3 region is CAAQRTGRGDTGELFF. Here the CDR3 DNA reads TGTGCCGCTCAACGAACGGGCAGGGGTGACACCGGGGAGCTGTTTTTT.

The table lists this clonotype with many counts. The V and J genes are TRBV7-3 and TRBJ2-7; 7 nucleotides line up with TRBD1. This CDR3 comprises 13 residues. V was pared by 4 bases and J by 9 bases, with 9 bases of the junction left unmatched. Germline V gives CDR1 SGHTA, CDR2 FQGTGA. The CDR3 coding sequence is TGTGCCAGCAGCTCAACAGGGGAGAGGGGGCAGTACTTC. Translation: CASSSTGERGQYF.

The V gene is TRBV10-3, the J gene TRBJ1-2, with 11 bases that match TRBD1. CDR1 is ENHRY and CDR2 is SYGVKD in the germline V gene. J gave up 8 bases and V 11 bases, and 13 bases lay outside the gene matches. The CDR3 is 14 amino acids. The CDR3 nucleotides read TGTGCCTCCACTGGGGACAGGGGGACGAGAGGCTACACCTTC. Amino acids: CASTGDRGTRGYTF.

This clonotype has a count of ten or more. The chain carries TRBV11-2 and TRBJ1-3; 8 bases are shared with TRBD1. The CDR3 sequence is 16 residues long. The V gene end was trimmed by 5 bases and the J gene end by 3 bases; junction bases not matched to a gene: 9. Germline lookup yields CDR1 SGHAT and CDR2 FQNNGV. CDR3 sequence: CASSRRRGQLGNTIYF. CDR3 nucleotides: TGTGCCAGCAGCCGACGCAGGGGGCAACTTGGAAACACCATATATTTT.